Each of the 32 T cell receptor beta chains below was sequenced from the same sample in a study of T cells of healthy individuals. TCRdb independently ran MiXCR on the 5' RACE reads; one entry per CDR3 protein. Here the sample spans tens of thousands of distinct CDR3 sequences, roughly 14% being singletons. These receptors all come from a human donor in good health.

The sample holds many counts of this clonotype. The V gene is TRBV7-9, the J gene TRBJ2-7; 12 bases line up with TRBD2. Trimming took 1 base from V and 2 from J; bases not matched to a gene: 6. The CDR3 loop spans 17 amino acids. Germline V lookup: CDR1 SEHNR, CDR2 FQNEAQ (reference sequence). The CDR3, as DNA: TGTGCCAGCAGCTTAGGGCTAGCGGGAGGGCCCCCCTACGAGCAGTACTTC. Protein product: CASSLGLAGGPPYEQYF.

In this sample, this clonotype turned up many times. The CDR3: CASSLESVFGETQYF. The CDR3 nucleotides read TGTGCCAGCAGCTTGGAGAGCGTATTCGGAGAGACCCAGTACTTC. The chain joins TRBV5-4 to TRBJ2-5; the D is unclear. Germline assignment: CDR1 SGHNT and CDR2 YYREEE (reference sequence). Trimming cost V 0 bases and J 4 bases, with 13 bases left between them. The CDR3 consists of 15 residues.

This rearrangement joins TRBV27 to TRBJ2-7; no firm D call. From germline, CDR1 is MNHEY and CDR2 SMNVEV (reference sequence). Trimming took 0 bases from V and 2 from J, leaving 11 bases between them. CDR3 length: 15 amino acids. The CDR3 nucleotides read TGTGCCAGCAGTTTATCAGGAATTGGTCCCTACGAGCAGTACTTC. As protein: CASSLSGIGPYEQYF.

The DNA for the CDR3 is TGTGCCAGCGCCCGGGACAACATTCAGTACTTC. Translated: CASARDNIQYF. The chain carries TRBV7-2 and TRBJ2-4; D may correspond to TRBD1 or TRBD2 (5 bases each). V was shortened by 8 bases and J by 7 bases, with 9 bases between the two germline ends. Germline values: CDR1 SGHTA, CDR2 FQGNSA. This CDR3 has 11 amino acids.

Turning to this clonotype: A read error may be the cause here, since a much bigger clone is one base away. The chain uses TRBV24-1 and TRBJ2-5; D remains unclear. The CDR3 contains 14 residues. Germline V gene data show CDR1 as KGHDR and CDR2 as SFDVKD. CDR3 protein: CATSDWADQETKYF. In DNA, the CDR3 is TGTGCCACCAGTGATTGGGCGGACCAAGAGACCAAGTACTTC.

This clonotype was counted only a few times. V and J are TRBV7-9 and TRBJ2-5; 7 bases line up with TRBD1. Trimming removed 5 bases from V and 2 bases from J; junction bases left unmatched: 5. The length of the CDR3 is 14 residues. Germline V CDR1 and CDR2: SEHNR, FQNEAQ (reference sequence). DNA of the CDR3: TGTGCCAGCAGCGTACAGGGGTGGCAAGAGACCCAGTACTTC. The encoded protein is CASSVQGWQETQYF.

The chain has TRBV5-1 and TRBJ2-1, with TRBD2 identical over 10 bases. Trimming removed 4 bases from V and 10 bases from J; junction bases left unmatched: 8. CDR1 SGHRS and CDR2 YFSETQ come from the germline V gene. The length of the CDR3 is 14 residues. CDR3 sequence (DNA): TGCGCCAGCAGCGAAAGCGGGGGGGCAGGGGAGCAGTTCTTC. Protein sequence: CASSESGGAGEQFF.

At least ten counts were recorded for this clonotype. This chain links TRBV7-2 with TRBJ2-3, with D tentatively TRBD1 or TRBD2 (5 bases each). Trimming removed 1 base from V and 0 bases from J, with 11 bases in between. The CDR3 is 16 amino acids. CDR1 SGHTA and CDR2 FQGNSA come from the germline V gene. This CDR3 is CASSLVGAGSTDTQYF. CDR3 in DNA: TGTGCCAGCAGCTTAGTAGGGGCGGGCAGCACAGATACGCAGTATTTT.

V usage is TRBV5-1 and J usage is TRBJ2-7, with 9 bases identical to TRBD1. J lost 3 bases, V lost 4 bases, and 8 bases had no gene match. Germline assignment: CDR1 SGHRS and CDR2 YFSETQ. CDR3 length: 15 residues. The CDR3 protein is CASSPPRDRVYEQYF. The CDR3 DNA sequence: TGCGCCAGCAGCCCCCCCCGGGACAGGGTCTACGAGCAGTACTTC.

This rearrangement joins TRBV5-6 to TRBJ1-4, with 9 bases fitting TRBD1. The CDR3 totals 14 residues. CDR1 and CDR2 from the germline V gene are SGHDT and YYEEEE. Losses at the gene ends were 2 bases for V and 10 bases for J; bases not matched to a gene: 6. Written as DNA, the CDR3 is TGTGCCAGCAGCTTACAGGGGGCAGGGGGAAAACTGTTTTTT. As protein: CASSLQGAGGKLFF.

At least ten counts were recorded for this clonotype. The J gene is TRBJ2-1, the V gene TRBV20-1, with D unclear. With 0 bases removed from V and 0 bases from J, the gap between germline ends came to 15 bases. Germline values: CDR1 DFQATT, CDR2 SNEGSKA (reference sequence). This CDR3 contains 17 residues. CDR3 amino acids: CSARDNGRTSSYNEQFF. CDR3 bases: TGCAGTGCTAGAGATAACGGTAGGACGAGCTCCTACAATGAGCAGTTCTTC.

This clonotype was detected many times. V usage is TRBV6-2 or TRBV6-3 and J usage is TRBJ1-1, with 7 bases identical to TRBD1. The CDR3 spans 13 residues. CDR1 and CDR2 (germline): MNHEY, SVGEGT. V lost 5 bases, J lost 3 bases, and 3 bases stayed unmatched. The CDR3 region is CASSDTGDTEAFF. Written as DNA, the CDR3 is TGTGCCAGCAGTGATACAGGGGACACTGAAGCTTTCTTT.

The chain joins TRBV20-1 to TRBJ2-7; 10 bases agree with TRBD2. The CDR3 consists of 16 residues. CDR1 DFQATT and CDR2 SNEGSKA come from the germline V gene (reference sequence). The ends lost 0 bases at V and 3 bases at J; junction bases unmatched: 8. CDR3 residues: CSARDDRIAGGYEQYF. Here the CDR3 DNA reads TGCAGTGCTAGAGATGATAGAATAGCGGGAGGCTACGAGCAGTACTTC.

CDR3 sequence reads: CASSPGQMVGQGLRTDTQYF. The CDR3 DNA reads as TGTGCCAGCAGCCCTGGACAGATGGTCGGACAGGGTCTTCGGACAGATACGCAGTATTTT. The chain combines TRBV4-2 with TRBJ2-3, with 8 nucleotides matching TRBD1. The CDR3 is 20 residues long. The J segment lost 3 bases and the V segment lost 4 bases, leaving 21 bases of the junction unmatched. The germline V gene encodes CDR1 LGHNA and CDR2 YNFKEQ.

This clonotype was seen ten or more times. This rearrangement joins TRBV20-1 to TRBJ2-7; TRBD2 matches 10 bases. This CDR3 contains 16 residues. V was clipped by 0 bases and J by 7 bases; unmatched bases: 12. From germline, CDR1 is DFQATT and CDR2 SNEGSKA (reference sequence). CDR3 amino acids: CSAREGESGRAMEQYF. In DNA form, the CDR3 reads TGCAGTGCTAGAGAAGGGGAAAGCGGGAGGGCCATGGAGCAGTACTTC.

This chain connects TRBV9 to TRBJ2-3; 7 nucleotides line up with TRBD1. The germline V gene encodes CDR1 SGDLS and CDR2 YYNGEE. The V segment lost 3 bases and the J segment 4 bases; nucleotides outside the gene matches: 2. The CDR3 sequence is 13 residues long. The DNA for the CDR3 is TGTGCCAGCAGCGGGACAGGCGCAGATACGCAGTATTTT. Encoded protein: CASSGTGADTQYF.

This clonotype was picked up many times. The chain carries TRBV5-1 and TRBJ2-7; D possibly matches TRBD1 or TRBD2 (5 bases each). The CDR3 is made up of 15 amino acids. Trimming cost V 6 bases and J 1 base, with 17 bases left between them. Germline assignment: CDR1 SGHRS and CDR2 YFSETQ. The DNA of the CDR3 is TGCGCCAGCACTTTGGCGGGTCCAGGGTCCTACGAGCAGTACTTC. This translates into CASTLAGPGSYEQYF.

This clonotype has only a few counts. V is TRBV2 and J is TRBJ1-1; a weak D match, TRBD1 (5 bases). The germline gives CDR1 SNHLY, CDR2 FYNNEI. The CDR3 has 14 residues. The V end was cut by 8 bases, the J end by 0 bases, with 13 bases between. CDR3 protein: CASVQGRLNTEAFF. CDR3 bases: TGTGCCAGCGTCCAGGGACGATTGAACACTGAAGCTTTCTTT.

This clonotype was counted at least ten times. CDR3 DNA: TGCAGTGCTACCTCGCCAGGGGAAATCGGCTACGAGCAGTACTTC. Protein product: CSATSPGEIGYEQYF. V is TRBV20-1 and J is TRBJ2-7; a weak D match, TRBD1 (6 bases). The CDR3 sequence is 15 residues long. Germline loops: CDR1 DFQATT, CDR2 SNEGSKA (reference sequence). V dropped 4 bases and J dropped 3 bases, with 19 bases sitting between them.

The chain uses TRBV12-5 and TRBJ1-6; no clear D. From germline, CDR1 is LGHNT and CDR2 FRNRAP. CDR3 length: 13 amino acids. Trimming removed 2 bases at V and 7 bases at J, with 6 bases between. Here the CDR3 DNA reads TGTGCTAGTGGTTTGTCGCAGAATTCACCCCTCCACTTT. Its translation: CASGLSQNSPLHF.

The chain couples TRBV7-7 to TRBJ2-2; D ambiguous. From germline, CDR1 is SSHAT and CDR2 FNYEAQ (reference sequence). CDR3 length: 14 amino acids. V lost 5 bases and J 3 bases, leaving 10 bases between the germline ends. CDR3 nucleotide sequence: TGTGCCAGCAGCCGGACCGAAGACACCGGGGAGCTGTTTTTT. Its protein product is CASSRTEDTGELFF.

This clonotype was recorded at least ten times. The chain carries TRBV7-2 and TRBJ2-6, with a possible D match to TRBD1 (6 bases). The germline gives CDR1 SGHTA, CDR2 FQGNSA. Trimming removed 4 bases at V and 1 base at J, with 11 bases between. CDR3 length equals 16 residues. The CDR3 loop reads CASSWAGDSGANVLTF. Here the CDR3 DNA reads TGTGCCAGCAGCTGGGCAGGGGATTCTGGGGCCAACGTCCTGACTTTC.

The rearrangement joins TRBV9 to TRBJ1-2; the D gene is possibly TRBD1 (6 bases). V lost 0 bases, J lost 13 bases, and 22 bases lay in between. The CDR3 spans 15 residues. CDR1 is SGDLS, CDR2 YYNGEE, per germline. The DNA for the CDR3 is TGTGCCAGCAGCGTAGAGGGACACACGTCCTCTGGTCGCACCTTC. Encoded protein: CASSVEGHTSSGRTF.

This clonotype was seen ten or more times. This chain joins TRBV20-1 and TRBJ2-1, with D perhaps TRBD2 (6 bases). The germline V gene has CDR1 DFQATT and CDR2 SNEGSKA (reference sequence). V was cut by 4 bases and J by 5 bases, with 27 bases left in between. This CDR3 comprises 18 residues. CDR3 nucleotide sequence: TGCAGTGCTACCACAGTGGGGCTAGCGTGGGGGGTACACAATGAGCAGTTCTTC. This gives the protein CSATTVGLAWGVHNEQFF.

The table lists this clonotype with a few counts. The chain couples TRBV6-5 to TRBJ1-6; D is unresolved. Trimming cost V 2 bases and J 5 bases, with 13 bases left between them. The CDR3 has 16 amino acids. From germline, CDR1 is MNHEY and CDR2 SVGAGI. The CDR3 region has the DNA TGTGCCAGCAGTTACGACGGCGGGTCTAATAATTCACCCCTCCACTTT. This codes for CASSYDGGSNNSPLHF.

The chain couples TRBV12-5 to TRBJ2-2; D may be TRBD2 (7 bases). This CDR3 contains 14 residues. Germline CDR1 and CDR2: LGHNT and FRNRAP. V lost 6 bases to trimming and J lost 0 bases, with 8 bases between them. CDR3 in amino acids: CASGRGPNTGELFF. The CDR3 nucleotides read TGTGCTAGTGGGCGGGGGCCGAACACCGGGGAGCTGTTTTTT.

This clonotype has a handful of counts. The chain employs TRBV7-9 and TRBJ2-7; D not certain. The germline V and J ends were trimmed by 6 bases and 6 bases, with 9 bases remaining between them. Germline CDR1 SEHNR, CDR2 FQNEAQ (reference sequence). The CDR3 runs 11 residues. This chain's CDR3 is CASRENSEQYF. The CDR3 DNA reads TGTGCCAGCAGGGAAAACAGCGAGCAGTACTTC.

In this sample, this clonotype turned up a few times. V gene TRBV25-1 combines with J gene TRBJ1-2; 8 nucleotides agree with TRBD1. The CDR3 sequence is 14 residues long. J was trimmed by 4 bases and V by 6 bases; bases with no gene match: 7. The V gene's germline CDR1 is MGHDK and CDR2 SYGVNS. CDR3 coding DNA: TGTGCCAGCAGCCTCTGGACAGGGAGCTATGGCTACACCTTC. It encodes CASSLWTGSYGYTF.

The rearrangement joins TRBV29-1 to TRBJ2-3; 7 bases line up with TRBD2. V gave up 6 bases and J gave up 0 bases; unmatched junction bases: 3. Germline V CDR1 and CDR2: SQVTM, ANQGSEA. The CDR3 has 13 amino acids. The CDR3 bases are TGCAGCGTCGCCGGGGGGAGCACAGATACGCAGTATTTT. This gives the protein CSVAGGSTDTQYF.

This clonotype was seen only a few times. This sequence joins TRBV7-1 and TRBJ1-6; D is uncertain. TRBV7-1 is classed as an ORF, of uncertain function. CDR3 length: 13 residues. V dropped 3 bases and J dropped 5 bases, with 5 bases sitting between them. CDR3 residues: CASSSTHNSPLHF. The CDR3 coding sequence is TGTGCCAGCAGCTCCACGCATAATTCACCCCTCCACTTT.

The chain recombines TRBV9 with TRBJ1-2; maybe TRBD1 (5 bases). Per the germline V gene, CDR1 is SGDLS and CDR2 is YYNGEE. The CDR3 is made up of 14 amino acids. V was trimmed by 6 bases and J by 4 bases, leaving 16 bases between them. CDR3 amino acids: CASTEGSGSYGYTF. The CDR3 bases are TGTGCCAGCACCGAGGGGTCCGGGAGCTATGGCTACACCTTC.

The V call is TRBV7-2, the J call TRBJ2-7; 11 bases match TRBD2. The J segment lost 6 bases and the V segment lost 5 bases, leaving 6 bases of the junction unmatched. Germline V gene data show CDR1 as SGHTA and CDR2 as FQGNSA. This CDR3 has 14 amino acids. CDR3 region: CASSLGLAVREQYF. Written as DNA, the CDR3 is TGTGCCAGCAGCCTGGGACTAGCGGTGCGCGAGCAGTACTTC.